The rows below give T cell receptor beta chains drawn from one sample of a study of T cells in Graves' hyperthyroidism and ophthalmopathy. TCRdb processed the multiplex PCR reads anew with MiXCR; each CDR3 protein has one entry. The sample carries roughly 500,000 distinct CDR3 sequences, approximately 15% recorded once. Source material: blood. These receptors were obtained from a woman aged 25 to 39 with Graves' hyperthyroidism that later progressed to Graves' ophthalmopathy. CDR3s include the opening cysteine and the closing phenylalanine or tryptophan. The D gene is left open where the match is weak. Clone size is shown for a subset of rows, as once, few, many or a class of expanded clone.

TRBD2,TRBJ2-2,NA,TRBV12-3/TRBV12-4,TGTGCCAGCAGTTTACTAGCGGGAGGGATCACCGGGGAGCTGTTTTTT,CASSLLAGGITGELFF
NA,TRBJ1-1,many,TRBV7-9,TGTGCCAGCAGTCGGATCGGGGAGACAGCAGCTTTCTTT,CASSRIGETAAFF
NA,TRBJ1-2,many,TRBV5-5,TGTGCCAGCAGCCAAGATGGACGGGGCTACTATGGCTACACCTTC,CASSQDGRGYYGYTF
NA,TRBJ2-1,many,TRBV12-5,TGTGCTAGTGGTTTGGTACTTATGGAAGGGGAGCCCTACAATGAGCAGTTCTTC,CASGLVLMEGEPYNEQFF
TRBD1,TRBJ2-7,few,TRBV5-1,TGCGCCAGCTCCAACACAGGGGGCGTTTACGAGCAGTACTTC,CASSNTGGVYEQYF
TRBD1,TRBJ1-4,many,TRBV28,TGTGCCAGCAGTTTATACAGGGGGCAGGAAAAACTGTTTTTT,CASSLYRGQEKLFF
TRBD1,TRBJ1-1,many,TRBV24-1,TGTGCCACCAGTGGGACAGGGCCCAGCACTGAAGCTTTCTTT,CATSGTGPSTEAFF
NA,TRBJ1-1,many,TRBV28,TGTGCCAGCAGTTTAGCAGGGATCACTGAAGCTTTCTTT,CASSLAGITEAFF
TRBD1,TRBJ2-1,few,TRBV6-1,TGTGCCAGCGATTCCGGGACAGGGGTTGGCAATGAGCAGTTCTTC,CASDSGTGVGNEQFF
TRBD1,TRBJ2-5,many,TRBV14,TGTGCCAGCAGCCATGCACGGGACAGCCAAGAGACCCAGTACTTC,CASSHARDSQETQYF
TRBD1,TRBJ2-7,few,TRBV5-1,TGCGCCAGCAGCTTGTGGGACAGGCCGACTTCCTCCTACGAGCAGTACTTC,CASSLWDRPTSSYEQYF
NA,TRBJ1-1,many,TRBV29-1,TGCAGCGTTGATAAGGGTATGGGTCAAAGTGAAGCTTTCTTT,CSVDKGMGQSEAFF
NA,TRBJ1-1,NA,TRBV4-1,TGCGCCAGCAGCCACGAGATAGCCGGGAACACTGAAGCTTTCTTT,CASSHEIAGNTEAFF
TRBD1,TRBJ2-7,NA,TRBV6-2/TRBV6-3,TGTGCCAGCAGTTACACAGGACAGGATATCTACGAGCAGTACTTC,CASSYTGQDIYEQYF